The rows below give T cell receptor beta chains drawn from one sample of a study of blood T cell repertoires in COVID-19. TCRdb's copy holds only in-frame clones and misses some; the assay was immunoSEQ multiplex PCR. The sample has about 150,000 clones; 75% to 80% are singletons. What was sequenced was peripheral blood. The receptors derive from an elderly woman with acute or convalescent COVID-19. CDR3s include the opening cysteine and the closing phenylalanine or tryptophan. D genes are given only for firm matches. Not all rows give a size; the values are once, few, many and, for expanded clones, a class.

J gene | clone size | V gene | D gene | CDR3 DNA | CDR3 protein
TRBJ1-1 | NA | TRBV18 | NA | TGTGCCAGCTCACCACCCGGGACACAGAACACTGAAGCTTTCTTT | CASSPPGTQNTEAFF
TRBJ1-1 | NA | TRBV15 | NA | TGTGCCACCAGCAGAGATACGGCACCGGGCACTGAAGCTTTCTTT | CATSRDTAPGTEAFF
TRBJ2-2 | few | TRBV7-7 | TRBD2 | TGTGCTAGCAGCCTAGGAGGAGCGGGAGTTAAAACCGGGGAGCTGTTTTTT | CASSLGGAGVKTGELFF
TRBJ1-2 | NA | TRBV28 | NA | TGTGCCAGCAGGCCGGAGACGGGAGAAGGTTATGGCTACACCTTC | CASRPETGEGYGYTF
TRBJ1-4 | NA | TRBV12-5 | TRBD1 | TGTGCTAGTGGTTCGCCGACAGGGAGTTCAACTAATGAAAAACTGTTTTTT | CASGSPTGSSTNEKLFF
TRBJ2-7 | NA | TRBV7-3 | TRBD1 | TGTGCCAGCAGCCTCGGTCCCGGGACAGGGAAGGGGGCCTACGAGCAGTACTTC | CASSLGPGTGKGAYEQYF
TRBJ2-1 | few | TRBV4-2 | TRBD2 | TGTGCCAGCAGCCAAGGACTAGCGGGGGGGCGAAATGAGCAGTTCTTC | CASSQGLAGGRNEQFF
TRBJ1-5 | few | TRBV12-5 | NA | TGTGCTAGTGGTTTAGGTGACAGCAACCATCAGCCCCAGCATTTT | CASGLGDSNHQPQHF
TRBJ1-2 | NA | TRBV27 | NA | TGTGCCAGCAGTCAACAGGGTTATGGCTACACCTTC | CASSQQGYGYTF
TRBJ2-3 | few | TRBV19 | TRBD2 | TGTGCCAGTAGTATAGGTCTAGCGGGAGGTCGTTCTGGCACAGATACGCAGTATTTT | CASSIGLAGGRSGTDTQYF
TRBJ1-1 | NA | TRBV6-1 | TRBD1 | TGTGCCAGTAGTGACAGGGGTTCCACTGAAGCTTTCTTT | CASSDRGSTEAFF
TRBJ1-6 | NA | TRBV6-5 | TRBD1 | TGTGCCAGCAGAAACAGGGGGCGTAATCTTATACCCCTCCACTTT | CASRNRGRNLIPLHF
TRBJ1-6 | NA | TRBV27 | NA | TGTGCCAGCAGTTTTTCTCATAATTCACCCCTCCACTTT | CASSFSHNSPLHF
TRBJ2-1 | NA | TRBV24-1 | TRBD1 | TGTGCCACCAGTTCCCCAGGTGGGACAGTGGATGATGAGCAGTTCTTC | CATSSPGGTVDDEQFF
TRBJ1-4 | NA | TRBV18 | NA | TGTGCCAGCTCGGTTACTCAGGCAACTAATGAAAAACTGTTTTTT | CASSVTQATNEKLFF
TRBJ2-1 | NA | TRBV12-3/TRBV12-4 | TRBD2 | TGTGCCAGCAGTCGGACTAGCTCCGGTGAGCAGTTCTTC | CASSRTSSGEQFF
TRBJ1-2 | NA | TRBV28 | NA | TGTGCCAGCCGCGGCCAAGGGGGAAATGGCTACACCTTC | CASRGQGGNGYTF
TRBJ2-5 | NA | TRBV5-1 | NA | TGCGCCAGCAGCTTGAGCACTAGCAGGATACAGTACTTC | CASSLSTSRIQYF
TRBJ1-2 | NA | TRBV30 | TRBD1 | TGTGCCTGGACCCGAACAGGGGCTATTGGCAACACCTTC | CAWTRTGAIGNTF
TRBJ2-1 | few | TRBV7-3 | TRBD2 | TGTGCCAGCAGCGAAGGGACTAGCGGGAGTGCTGAGCAGTTCTTC | CASSEGTSGSAEQFF
TRBJ2-5 | NA | TRBV7-2 | TRBD2 | TGTGCCAGCAGCGCCGGGACTAGCGTTCAAGAGACCCAGTACTTC | CASSAGTSVQETQYF
TRBJ2-2 | NA | TRBV19 | TRBD2 | TGTGCCAGTAGTATCTCTAGCGGGCACACCGGGGAGCTGTTTTTT | CASSISSGHTGELFF
TRBJ1-2 | few | TRBV15 | TRBD1 | TGTGCCACCAGCAGAGATCGCTCCGGGACAGGGGAGAGGGGCTACACCTTC | CATSRDRSGTGERGYTF
TRBJ2-5 | NA | TRBV5-1 | NA | TGCGCCAGCAGCGGGGACGGGGGAGAGACCCAGTACTTC | CASSGDGGETQYF
TRBJ2-3 | NA | TRBV5-4 | NA | TGTGCCAGCAGCTTGAAGGCAGGACAAGATACGCAGTATTTT | CASSLKAGQDTQYF
TRBJ1-6 | once | TRBV3-1/TRBV3-2 | NA | TGTGCCAGCAGCCAAACCCCATCGGGTGGTAATTCACCCCTCCACTTT | CASSQTPSGGNSPLHF
TRBJ1-3 | NA | TRBV6-6 | NA | TGTGCCAGCAGTGTAGACACCCCAAGAGGGGGAAACACCATATATTTT | CASSVDTPRGGNTIYF
TRBJ2-3 | NA | TRBV5-1 | NA | TGCGCCAGCAGCTTGGAGCGGACGCAGTATTTT | CASSLERTQYF
TRBJ1-1 | NA | TRBV28 | NA | TGTGCCAGCAGTTTGTCGGGGGGCATGGTGAGGACTGAAGCTTTCTTT | CASSLSGGMVRTEAFF
TRBJ1-1 | few | TRBV13 | TRBD1 | TGTGCCAGCAGCTTGACAGGGGCCGTGAACACTGAAGCTTTCTTT | CASSLTGAVNTEAFF
TRBJ2-4 | NA | TRBV5-1 | NA | TGCGCCAGCAGCTTGGAGGTCGGGGTCAAAAACATTCAGTACTTC | CASSLEVGVKNIQYF
TRBJ2-1 | NA | TRBV21-1 | NA | TGTGCCAGCAGCAAAGTGGCGGGGAATGAGCAGTTCTTC | CASSKVAGNEQFF
TRBJ1-2 | NA | TRBV12-3/TRBV12-4 | TRBD1 | TGTGCCAGCAGCGGGACAGGAGGATATGGCTACACCTTC | CASSGTGGYGYTF
TRBJ2-7 | NA | TRBV28 | TRBD2 | TGTGCCAGCAGTTCCCTCGCGGGAGGGTACTACGAGCAGTACTTC | CASSSLAGGYYEQYF
TRBJ2-1 | NA | TRBV5-6 | NA | TGTGCCAGCTCCCAGCGTGGTGAGCAGTTCTTC | CASSQRGEQFF
TRBJ1-2 | few | TRBV30 | TRBD1 | TGTGCCTGGGCGACAGGGGGCCGCTATGGCTACACCTTC | CAWATGGRYGYTF
TRBJ2-1 | NA | TRBV11-3 | NA | TGTGCCAGCAGCCCGTGGTCGGGAGCCTACAATGAGCAGTTCTTC | CASSPWSGAYNEQFF
TRBJ2-1 | NA | TRBV14 | NA | TGTGCCAGCAGCCAAATTCCGGGAGGGGGCTATGAGCAGTTCTTC | CASSQIPGGGYEQFF
TRBJ1-1 | NA | TRBV6-6 | NA | TGTGCCAGCACCCCCCAAGGGAGGGTGGACACTGAAGCTTTCTTT | CASTPQGRVDTEAFF
TRBJ1-6 | NA | TRBV2 | TRBD1 | TGTGCCAGCGCGAACGGGACAGGCAATTCACCCCTCCACTTT | CASANGTGNSPLHF
TRBJ2-2 | NA | TRBV11-2 | TRBD2 | TGTGCCAGCAGCTTGGGACTAGCGGGGGGGTTCGGGGAGCTGTTTTTT | CASSLGLAGGFGELFF
TRBJ2-7 | NA | TRBV12-3/TRBV12-4 | NA | TGTGCCAGCAGTTGGGAGGTGGGCGAGCAGTACTTC | CASSWEVGEQYF